Below are 22 T cell receptor beta chains sequenced from a single sample in a study of a mutant IDH1 vaccine in newly diagnosed glioma. The data were produced by immunoSEQ multiplex PCR, yet TCRdb's version contains in-frame clones alone and is incomplete. The data contain fewer than 35,000 clones, roughly 80% of them singletons. The time point: week 47, end of study. In the vaccine, a single dose held 300 ug of the mutant IDH1 20-mer peptide, along with topical imiquimod. No cognate antigen is known for these TCRs. Material: PBMCs, obtained from a glioma patient whose treatment included an IDH1 peptide vaccine. The receptors shown here come from a man aged 30 to 45 with glioma.

This clone was detected a few times. The chain combines TRBV30 with TRBJ1-5; D may be TRBD1 (5 bases). The CDR3 runs to 14 residues. V was trimmed by 0 bases and J by 4 bases, leaving 10 bases between them. In germline, CDR1 is GTSNPN, CDR2 SVGIG (reference sequence). The CDR3 nucleotides are TGTGCCTGGAGTGTAGGGACCGGAAATCAGCCCCAGCATTTT. This gives the protein CAWSVGTGNQPQHF.

The CDR3 region has the DNA TGCGCCAGCAGCCGAGAGACTATTGGGTATGGCTACACCTTC. Amino acid sequence: CASSRETIGYGYTF. The V and J genes are TRBV5-1 and TRBJ1-2, with D uncertain. Germline loops: CDR1 SGHRS, CDR2 YFSETQ. Deletions cut 4 bases from V and 5 bases from J, with 15 bases between. CDR3 length: 14 residues.

The chain has TRBV5-4 and TRBJ2-2, with D tentatively TRBD2 (6 bases). V gave up 4 bases and J gave up 6 bases, with 13 bases separating them. This CDR3 comprises 14 residues. CDR1 is SGHNT and CDR2 is YYREEE in the germline V gene (reference sequence). CDR3 protein: CASSLTSLAGELFF. CDR3 DNA: TGTGCCAGCAGCCTTACTAGCTTGGCCGGGGAGCTGTTTTTT.

This chain connects TRBV6-1 to TRBJ2-7; 13 nucleotides match TRBD2. This CDR3 has 14 residues. V gave up 7 bases and J gave up 4 bases; unmatched junction bases: 4. Germline CDR1 is MNHNS and CDR2 is SASEGT. The CDR3 spells CASIRTSGGYEQYF. The CDR3 DNA reads TGTGCCAGCATCCGGACTAGCGGGGGATACGAGCAGTACTTC.

This chain links TRBV20-1 with TRBJ2-1; no definite D call. V shed 3 bases and J shed 6 bases, with 6 bases lying between them. The germline gives CDR1 DFQATT, CDR2 SNEGSKA (reference sequence). The CDR3 loop spans 11 amino acids. CDR3 coding DNA: TGCAGTGCTAGCATGGGCAATGAGCAGTTCTTC. This codes for CSASMGNEQFF.

The chain employs TRBV27 and TRBJ2-2, with 11 positions matching TRBD2. The CDR3 has 16 residues. The V segment lost 5 bases and the J segment 4 bases; nucleotides outside the gene matches: 6. In germline, CDR1 is MNHEY, CDR2 SMNVEV (reference sequence). CDR3 residues: CASSALAGVSTGELFF. The CDR3 DNA sequence: TGTGCCAGCAGTGCACTAGCGGGAGTTAGCACCGGGGAGCTGTTTTTT.

V gene TRBV27 combines with J gene TRBJ2-2; TRBD1 agrees at 7 bases. This CDR3 spans 15 amino acids. CDR1 MNHEY and CDR2 SMNVEV come from the germline V gene (reference sequence). The V segment lost 7 bases and the J segment 3 bases; nucleotides outside the gene matches: 8. The chain's CDR3 is CASTRGGADTGELFF. In DNA, the CDR3 is TGTGCCAGCACTAGAGGGGGCGCGGACACCGGGGAGCTGTTTTTT.

The chain employs TRBV9 and TRBJ2-3, with 8 bases fitting TRBD2. Germline V lookup: CDR1 SGDLS, CDR2 YYNGEE. This CDR3 is 15 amino acids long. Trimming took 0 bases from V and 3 from J; bases not matched to a gene: 3. The CDR3 region has the DNA TGTGCCAGCAGCGTAGTATCTAGCGGGACAGATACGCAGTATTTT. Its protein product is CASSVVSSGTDTQYF.

The genes are TRBV5-1 and TRBJ2-6; TRBD1 matches at 8 bases. CDR3 length: 16 amino acids. V shed 0 bases, J shed 2 bases, and the junction held 1 base outside the gene matches. CDR1 and CDR2 (germline): SGHRS, YFSETQ. CDR3 loop: CASSLDRGAGANVLTF. CDR3 coding DNA: TGCGCCAGCAGCTTGGACAGGGGGGCTGGGGCCAACGTCCTGACTTTC.

This clone has a handful of counts. The chain couples TRBV27 to TRBJ2-3; TRBD2 agrees at 11 bases. V shed 8 bases and J 4 bases; nucleotides not matched to a gene: 5. The germline CDR1 and CDR2 sequences are MNHEY and SMNVEV (reference sequence). CDR3 size: 14 residues. Here the CDR3 DNA reads TGTGCCAGCGCCATAGCGGGGGGGGCAGATACGCAGTATTTT. Protein product: CASAIAGGADTQYF.

The chain carries TRBV2 and TRBJ2-5; 7 bases map to TRBD1. There are 15 residues in the CDR3. With V trimmed by 7 bases and J by 5 bases, 13 bases remained unmatched. Germline CDR1 reads SNHLY; CDR2 reads FYNNEI. The CDR3 DNA follows: TGTGCCAGCAACGACCCGACAGGGCTGAGGGAGACCCAGTACTTC. Translation gives CASNDPTGLRETQYF.

The chain is built from TRBV4-1 and TRBJ2-1; 9 bases are shared with TRBD1. The CDR3 is 16 residues long. With 3 bases clipped from V and 5 bases from J, the junction kept 8 bases outside the gene matches. Germline-derived CDR1 and CDR2 are MGHRA and YSYEKL. The CDR3 sequence: CASSHSRTGEDNEQFF. The CDR3 nucleotides are TGCGCCAGCAGCCACAGTCGGACAGGGGAGGACAATGAGCAGTTCTTC.

The chain combines TRBV2 with TRBJ2-5; D unclear. The CDR3 consists of 14 residues. Germline V gives CDR1 SNHLY, CDR2 FYNNEI. Trimming left V 5 bases short and J 4 bases short, with 14 bases between. The CDR3: CASSWNPPPETQYF. The CDR3 nucleotides are TGTGCCAGCAGTTGGAATCCCCCTCCAGAGACCCAGTACTTC.

The chain carries TRBV27 and TRBJ1-5; D is possibly TRBD1 (5 bases). Trimming took off 5 bases at V and 1 base at J, with 15 bases between the two ends. Germline CDR1 MNHEY, CDR2 SMNVEV (reference sequence). There are 16 residues in the CDR3. The CDR3 coding sequence is TGTGCCAGCAGTCCATTAGGGGAAGGGAGCAATCAGCCCCAGCATTTT. Translation gives CASSPLGEGSNQPQHF.

The J gene is TRBJ1-1, the V gene TRBV28, with TRBD1 as a possible D gene (5 bases). CDR3 length equals 14 residues. The germline V gene encodes CDR1 MDHEN and CDR2 SYDVKM. V was shortened by 1 base and J by 5 bases, with 11 bases between the two germline ends. This chain's CDR3 is CASSLLTEGTEAFF. The DNA for the CDR3 is TGTGCCAGCAGTTTATTGACTGAGGGGACTGAAGCTTTCTTT.

The chain joins TRBV2 to TRBJ2-6, with a weak D call TRBD2 (6 bases). Germline CDR1 reads SNHLY; CDR2 reads FYNNEI. V gave up 6 bases and J gave up 0 bases, with 21 bases separating them. CDR3 size: 19 residues. Here the CDR3 DNA reads TGTGCCAGCAGCGGGGTTTATTGGGGGGACTTCTCTGGGGCCAACGTCCTGACTTTC. The encoded protein is CASSGVYWGDFSGANVLTF.

As for this clone: One end of the junction fails to match germline, which may point to a read error. V is TRBV4-1 and J is TRBJ2-5; 12 bases agree with TRBD1. The CDR3 totals 15 residues. Germline assignment: CDR1 MGHRA and CDR2 YSYEKL. The CDR3: CASSPGTGGLETQYF. CDR3 DNA: TGTGCCAGCAGCCCCGGGACAGGGGGCTTGGAGACCCAGTACTTC.

The chain has TRBV28 and TRBJ1-1, with a possible D match to TRBD1 (6 bases). Trimming took off 7 bases at V and 1 base at J, with 16 bases between the two ends. The germline CDR1 and CDR2 sequences are MDHEN and SYDVKM. The length of the CDR3 is 15 residues. CDR3 nucleotides: TGTGCCAGCAAGTTAGTGGGGGCGTCGAACACTGAAGCTTTCTTT. Translation gives CASKLVGASNTEAFF.

The gene calls are TRBV7-2 and TRBJ1-2; 8 nucleotides line up with TRBD1. The CDR3 extends over 14 amino acids. CDR1 is SGHTA and CDR2 is FQGNSA in the germline V gene. The V segment lost 4 bases and the J segment 7 bases; nucleotides outside the gene matches: 8. CDR3 DNA: TGTGCCAGCAGCTCAAGTGGACAGGGAATTGGCTACACCTTC. It encodes CASSSSGQGIGYTF.

The CDR3 bases are TGTGCCAGCAGCAACCAAGAGACCCAGTACTTC. It specifies CASSNQETQYF. This sequence joins TRBV5-4 and TRBJ2-5; D is ambiguous. Deletions cut 4 bases from V and 0 bases from J, with 1 base between. CDR1 SGHNT and CDR2 YYREEE come from the germline V gene (reference sequence). The CDR3 runs to 11 residues.

This chain links TRBV14 with TRBJ2-2; D remains unclear. The length of the CDR3 is 16 residues. V was cut by 3 bases and J by 4 bases, with 15 bases left in between. Germline CDR1 and CDR2: SGHDN and FVKESK. The CDR3 DNA follows: TGTGCCAGCAGCCACATGGGTACCTGGGGCACCGGGGAGCTGTTTTTT. Translated, it gives CASSHMGTWGTGELFF.

The rearrangement links TRBV4-1 to TRBJ2-7, with TRBD2 identical over 12 bases. Germline values: CDR1 MGHRA, CDR2 YSYEKL. The CDR3 runs 16 residues. The junction had 7 bases not matched to a gene; V was cut back by 4 bases and J by 3 bases. DNA for the CDR3: TGCGCCAGCAGCCCAGAGACTAGCGGGAGTGGCTACGAGCAGTACTTC. Amino acid sequence: CASSPETSGSGYEQYF.